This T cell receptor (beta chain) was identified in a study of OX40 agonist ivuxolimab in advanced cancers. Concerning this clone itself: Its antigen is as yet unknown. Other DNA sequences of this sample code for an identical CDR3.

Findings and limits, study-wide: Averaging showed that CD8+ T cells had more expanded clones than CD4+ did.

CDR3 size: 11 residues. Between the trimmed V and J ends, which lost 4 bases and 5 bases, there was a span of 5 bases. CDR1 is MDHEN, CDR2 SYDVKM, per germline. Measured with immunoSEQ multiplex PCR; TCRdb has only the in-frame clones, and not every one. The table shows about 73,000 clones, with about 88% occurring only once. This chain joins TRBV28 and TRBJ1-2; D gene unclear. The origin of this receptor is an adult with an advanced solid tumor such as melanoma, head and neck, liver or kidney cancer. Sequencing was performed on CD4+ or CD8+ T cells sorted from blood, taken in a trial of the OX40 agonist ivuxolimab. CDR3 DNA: TGTGCCAGCAGTTCTCAATATGGCTACACCTTC. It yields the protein CASSSQYGYTF.